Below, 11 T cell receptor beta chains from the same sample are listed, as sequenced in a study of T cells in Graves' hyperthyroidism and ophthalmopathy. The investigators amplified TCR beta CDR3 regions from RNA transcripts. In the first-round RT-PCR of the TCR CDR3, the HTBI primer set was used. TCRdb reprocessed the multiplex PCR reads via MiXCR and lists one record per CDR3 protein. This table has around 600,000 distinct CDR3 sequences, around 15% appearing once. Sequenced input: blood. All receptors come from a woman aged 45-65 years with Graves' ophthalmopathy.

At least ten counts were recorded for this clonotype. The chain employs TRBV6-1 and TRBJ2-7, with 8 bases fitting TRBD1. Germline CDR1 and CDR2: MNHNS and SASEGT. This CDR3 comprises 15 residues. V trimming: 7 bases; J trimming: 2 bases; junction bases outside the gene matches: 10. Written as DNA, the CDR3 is TGTGCCAGCACCGCTTTAGACAGGGGACCCTACGAGCAGTACTTC. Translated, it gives CASTALDRGPYEQYF.

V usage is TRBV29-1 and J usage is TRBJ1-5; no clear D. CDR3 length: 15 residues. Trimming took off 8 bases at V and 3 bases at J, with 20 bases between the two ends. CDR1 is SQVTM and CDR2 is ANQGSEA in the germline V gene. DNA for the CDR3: TGCAGCATATCGGCGAGGCCTTGGGACAATCAGCCCCAGCATTTT. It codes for CSISARPWDNQPQHF.

The CDR3 region is CASSLTGGGVEQFF. The CDR3 nucleotides are TGTGCCAGCAGCCTGACAGGGGGAGGGGTTGAGCAGTTCTTC. This chain uses TRBV6-1 with TRBJ2-1; 9 bases are shared with TRBD1. The trim removed 6 bases at V and 9 bases at J, leaving 9 bases unmatched. The V gene's germline CDR1 is MNHNS and CDR2 SASEGT. The CDR3 has 14 amino acids.

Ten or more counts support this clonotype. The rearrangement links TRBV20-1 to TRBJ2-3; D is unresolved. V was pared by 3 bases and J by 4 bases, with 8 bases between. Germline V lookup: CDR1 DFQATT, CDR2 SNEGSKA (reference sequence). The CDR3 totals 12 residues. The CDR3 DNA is TGCAGTGCTAGGGTCCCCCCAGATACGCAGTATTTT. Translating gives CSARVPPDTQYF.

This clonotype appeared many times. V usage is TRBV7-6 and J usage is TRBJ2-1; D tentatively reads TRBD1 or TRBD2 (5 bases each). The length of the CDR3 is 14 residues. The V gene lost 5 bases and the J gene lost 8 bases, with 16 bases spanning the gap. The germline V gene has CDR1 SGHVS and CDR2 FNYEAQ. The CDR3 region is CASSLPSGRDEQFF. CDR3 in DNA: TGTGCCAGCAGCCTACCATCGGGGCGAGATGAGCAGTTCTTC.

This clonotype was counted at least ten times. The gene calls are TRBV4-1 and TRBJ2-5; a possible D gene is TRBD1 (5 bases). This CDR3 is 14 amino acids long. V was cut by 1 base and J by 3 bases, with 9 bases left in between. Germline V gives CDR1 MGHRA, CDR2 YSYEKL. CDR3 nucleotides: TGCGCCAGCAGCCAAGTCGCCAGGGAAGAGACCCAGTACTTC. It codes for CASSQVAREETQYF.

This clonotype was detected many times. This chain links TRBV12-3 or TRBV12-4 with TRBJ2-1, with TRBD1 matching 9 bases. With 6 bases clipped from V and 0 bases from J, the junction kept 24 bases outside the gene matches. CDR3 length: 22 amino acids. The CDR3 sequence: CASRRGLKSGTGPPNSYNEQFF. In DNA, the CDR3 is TGTGCCAGCAGACGTGGCCTTAAATCCGGGACAGGGCCACCTAACTCCTACAATGAGCAGTTCTTC.

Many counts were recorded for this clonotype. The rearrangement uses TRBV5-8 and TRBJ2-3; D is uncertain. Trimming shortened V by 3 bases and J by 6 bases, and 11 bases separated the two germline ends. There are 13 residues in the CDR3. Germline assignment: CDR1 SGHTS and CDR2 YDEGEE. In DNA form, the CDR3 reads TGTGCCAGCAGCTCATCACGGCGGGATACGCAGTATTTT. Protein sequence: CASSSSRRDTQYF. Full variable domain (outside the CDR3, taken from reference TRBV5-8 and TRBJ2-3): EAGVTQSPTHLIKTRGQQATLRCSPISGHTSVYWYQQALGLGLQFLLWYDEGEERNRGNFPPRFSGRQFPNYSSELNVNALELEDSALYLCASSSSRRDTQYFGPGTRLTVL.

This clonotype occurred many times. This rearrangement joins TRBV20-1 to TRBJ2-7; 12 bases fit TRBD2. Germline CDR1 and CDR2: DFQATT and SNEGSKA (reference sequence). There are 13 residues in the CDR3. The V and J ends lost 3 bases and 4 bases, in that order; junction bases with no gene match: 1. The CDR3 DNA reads TGCAGTGCTAGGACTAGCGGGAGTTACGAGCAGTACTTC. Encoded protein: CSARTSGSYEQYF.

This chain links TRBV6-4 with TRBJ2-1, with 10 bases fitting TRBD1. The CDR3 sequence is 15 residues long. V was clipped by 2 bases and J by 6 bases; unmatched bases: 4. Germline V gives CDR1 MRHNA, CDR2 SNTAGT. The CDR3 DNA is TGTGCCAGCAGTGACGGACAGGGGGATCCCAATGAGCAGTTCTTC. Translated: CASSDGQGDPNEQFF.

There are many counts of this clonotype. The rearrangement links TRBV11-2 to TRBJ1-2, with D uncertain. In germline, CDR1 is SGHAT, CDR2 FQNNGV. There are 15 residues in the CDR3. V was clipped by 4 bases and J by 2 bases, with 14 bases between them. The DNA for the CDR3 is TGTGCCAGCAGCTCAATCAAGACCTTCAACTATGGCTACACCTTC. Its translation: CASSSIKTFNYGYTF.